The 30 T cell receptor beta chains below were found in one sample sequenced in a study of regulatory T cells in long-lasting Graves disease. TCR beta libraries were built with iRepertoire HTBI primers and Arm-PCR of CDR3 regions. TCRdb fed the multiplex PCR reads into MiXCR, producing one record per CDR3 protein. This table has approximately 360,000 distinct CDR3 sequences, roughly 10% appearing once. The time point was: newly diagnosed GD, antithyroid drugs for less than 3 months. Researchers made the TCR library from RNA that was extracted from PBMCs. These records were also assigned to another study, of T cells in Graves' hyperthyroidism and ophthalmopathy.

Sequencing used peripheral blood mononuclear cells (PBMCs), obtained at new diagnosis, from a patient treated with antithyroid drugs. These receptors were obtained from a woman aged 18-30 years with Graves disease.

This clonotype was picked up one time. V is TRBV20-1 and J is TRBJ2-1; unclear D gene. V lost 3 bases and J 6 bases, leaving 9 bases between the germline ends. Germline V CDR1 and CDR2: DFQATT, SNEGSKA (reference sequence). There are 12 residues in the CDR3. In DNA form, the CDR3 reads TGCAGTGCTAGGCGGCAAGGCAATGAGCAGTTCTTC. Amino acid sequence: CSARRQGNEQFF.

The CDR3 loop is CASSQVSYEQYF. The CDR3 nucleotides are TGTGCCAGCAGCCAGGTATCCTACGAGCAGTACTTC. The V gene is TRBV14, the J gene TRBJ2-7; D is unclear. V lost 3 bases, J lost 1 base, and 4 bases lay in between. CDR1 is SGHDN and CDR2 is FVKESK in the germline V gene. The CDR3 spans 12 residues.

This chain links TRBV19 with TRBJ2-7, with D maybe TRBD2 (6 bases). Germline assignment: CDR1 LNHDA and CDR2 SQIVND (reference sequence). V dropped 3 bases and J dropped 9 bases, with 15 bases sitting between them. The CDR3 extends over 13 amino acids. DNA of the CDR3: TGTGCCAGTAGTATTAGGCAGTTCGGGGGGCAGTACGTC. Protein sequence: CASSIRQFGGQYV.

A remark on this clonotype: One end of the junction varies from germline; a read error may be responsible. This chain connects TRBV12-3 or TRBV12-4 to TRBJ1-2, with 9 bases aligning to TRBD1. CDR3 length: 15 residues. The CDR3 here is CANSFRQGGVYGYTF. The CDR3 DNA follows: TGTGCCAACAGTTTCAGACAGGGGGGCGTGTATGGCTACACCTTC.

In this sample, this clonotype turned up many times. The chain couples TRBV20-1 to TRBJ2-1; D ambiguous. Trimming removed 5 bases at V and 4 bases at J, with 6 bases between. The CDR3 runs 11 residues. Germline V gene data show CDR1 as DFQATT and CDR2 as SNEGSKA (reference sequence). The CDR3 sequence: CSASDYNEQFF. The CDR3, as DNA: TGCAGTGCTTCAGATTACAATGAGCAGTTCTTC.

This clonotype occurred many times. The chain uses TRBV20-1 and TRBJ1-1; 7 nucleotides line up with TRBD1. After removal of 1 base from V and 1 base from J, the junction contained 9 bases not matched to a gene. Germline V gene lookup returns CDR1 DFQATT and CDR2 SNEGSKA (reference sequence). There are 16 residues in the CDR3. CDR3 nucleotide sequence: TGCAGTGCTAGAGCAAGGGGGCGGCCCAAGAACACTGAAGCTTTCTTT. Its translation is CSARARGRPKNTEAFF.

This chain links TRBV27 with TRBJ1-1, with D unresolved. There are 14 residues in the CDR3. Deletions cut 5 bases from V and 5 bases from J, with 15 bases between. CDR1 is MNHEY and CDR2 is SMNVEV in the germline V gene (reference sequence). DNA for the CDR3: TGTGCCAGCAGTGAATACGGCTCGGGTACTGAAGCTTTCTTT. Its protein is CASSEYGSGTEAFF.

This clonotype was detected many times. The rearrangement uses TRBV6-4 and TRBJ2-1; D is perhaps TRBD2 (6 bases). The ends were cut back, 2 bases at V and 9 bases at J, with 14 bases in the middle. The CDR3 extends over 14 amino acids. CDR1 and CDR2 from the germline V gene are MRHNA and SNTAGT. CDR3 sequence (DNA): TGTGCCAGCAGTGACATAGGCGGGGCCGGTGAGCAGTTCTTC. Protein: CASSDIGGAGEQFF.

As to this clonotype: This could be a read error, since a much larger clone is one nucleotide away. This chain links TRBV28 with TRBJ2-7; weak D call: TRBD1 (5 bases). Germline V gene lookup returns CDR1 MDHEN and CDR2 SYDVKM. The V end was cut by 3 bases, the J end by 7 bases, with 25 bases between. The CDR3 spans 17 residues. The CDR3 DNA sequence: TGTGCCAGCAGTTTCCCCCGTCAGGGATATTGGAATTATGAGCAGTACTTC. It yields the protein CASSFPRQGYWNYEQYF.

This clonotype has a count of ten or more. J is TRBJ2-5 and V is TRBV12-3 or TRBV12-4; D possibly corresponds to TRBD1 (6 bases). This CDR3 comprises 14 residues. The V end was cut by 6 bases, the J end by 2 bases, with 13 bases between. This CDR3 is CASSPGQSQETQYF. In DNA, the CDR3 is TGTGCCAGCAGCCCTGGACAGTCTCAAGAGACCCAGTACTTC.

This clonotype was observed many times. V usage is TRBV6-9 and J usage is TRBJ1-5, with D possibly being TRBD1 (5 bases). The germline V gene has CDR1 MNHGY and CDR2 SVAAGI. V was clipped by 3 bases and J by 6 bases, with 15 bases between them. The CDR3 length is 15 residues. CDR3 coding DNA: TGTGCCAGCAGTTACTGGCAGGGCGCCGCTCAGCCCCAGCATTTT. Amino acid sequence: CASSYWQGAAQPQHF.

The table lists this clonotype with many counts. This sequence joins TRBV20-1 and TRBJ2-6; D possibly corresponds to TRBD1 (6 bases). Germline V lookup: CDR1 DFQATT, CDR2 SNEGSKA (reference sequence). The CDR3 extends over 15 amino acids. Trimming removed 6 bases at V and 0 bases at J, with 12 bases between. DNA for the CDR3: TGCAGTGCAACAGGGTTTGTCTCTGGGGCCAACGTCCTGACTTTC. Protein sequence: CSATGFVSGANVLTF.

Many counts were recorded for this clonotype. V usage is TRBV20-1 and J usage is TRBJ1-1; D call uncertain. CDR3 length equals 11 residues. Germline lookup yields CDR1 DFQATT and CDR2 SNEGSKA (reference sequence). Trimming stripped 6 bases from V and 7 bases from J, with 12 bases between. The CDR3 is CSAAPGFEAFF. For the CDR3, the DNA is TGCAGTGCCGCCCCCGGGTTTGAAGCTTTCTTT.

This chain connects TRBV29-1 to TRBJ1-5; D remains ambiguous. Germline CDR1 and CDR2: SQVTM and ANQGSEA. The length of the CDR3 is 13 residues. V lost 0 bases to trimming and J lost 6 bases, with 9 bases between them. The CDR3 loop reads CSVEDRPLQPQHF. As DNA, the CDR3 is TGCAGCGTTGAAGACAGGCCGCTTCAGCCCCAGCATTTT.

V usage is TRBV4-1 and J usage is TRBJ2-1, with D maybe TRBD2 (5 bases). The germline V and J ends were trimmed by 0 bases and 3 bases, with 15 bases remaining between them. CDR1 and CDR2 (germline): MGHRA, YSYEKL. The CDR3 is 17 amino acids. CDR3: CASSQERLLDLYNEQFF. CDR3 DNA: TGCGCCAGCAGCCAAGAGCGGTTACTAGACCTCTACAATGAGCAGTTCTTC.

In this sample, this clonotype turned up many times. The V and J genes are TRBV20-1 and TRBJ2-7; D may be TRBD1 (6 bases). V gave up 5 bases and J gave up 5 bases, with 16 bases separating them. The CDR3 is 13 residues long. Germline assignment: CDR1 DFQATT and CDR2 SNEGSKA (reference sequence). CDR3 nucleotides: TGCAGTGCTTCCCGGGACATAAATGACGAGCAGTACGTC. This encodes CSASRDINDEQYV.

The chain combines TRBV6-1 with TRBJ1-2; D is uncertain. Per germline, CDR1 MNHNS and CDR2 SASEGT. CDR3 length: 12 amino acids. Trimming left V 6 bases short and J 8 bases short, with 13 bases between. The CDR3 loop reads CASRWPLLGYTF. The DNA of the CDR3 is TGTGCCAGCAGATGGCCCTTGCTCGGCTACACCTTC.

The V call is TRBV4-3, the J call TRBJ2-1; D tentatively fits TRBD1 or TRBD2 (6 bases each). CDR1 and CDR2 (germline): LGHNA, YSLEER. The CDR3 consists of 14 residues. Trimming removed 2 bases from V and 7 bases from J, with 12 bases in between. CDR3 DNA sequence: TGCGCCAGCAGCCAATCGGGGGCGGCTAATGAGCAGTTCTTC. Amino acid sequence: CASSQSGAANEQFF.

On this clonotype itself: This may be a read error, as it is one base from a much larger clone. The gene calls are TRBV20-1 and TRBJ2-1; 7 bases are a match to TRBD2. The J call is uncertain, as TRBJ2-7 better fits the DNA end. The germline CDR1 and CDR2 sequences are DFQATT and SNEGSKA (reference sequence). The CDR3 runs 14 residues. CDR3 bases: TGCAGTGCACACGGGGGGAGCTCCTACAATGAGCAGTACTTC. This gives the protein CSAHGGSSYNEQYF.

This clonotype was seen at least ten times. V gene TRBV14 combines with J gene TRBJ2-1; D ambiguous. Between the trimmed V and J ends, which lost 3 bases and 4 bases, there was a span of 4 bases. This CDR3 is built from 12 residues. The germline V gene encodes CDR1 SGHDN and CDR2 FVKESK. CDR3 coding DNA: TGTGCCAGCAGCCATATTTACAATGAGCAGTTCTTC. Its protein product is CASSHIYNEQFF. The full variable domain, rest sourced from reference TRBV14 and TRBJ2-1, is EAGVTQFPSHSVIEKGQTVTLRCDPISGHDNLYWYRRVMGKEIKFLLHFVKESKQDESGMPNNRFLAERTGGTYSTLKVQPAELEDSGVYFCASSHIYNEQFFGPGTRLTVL.

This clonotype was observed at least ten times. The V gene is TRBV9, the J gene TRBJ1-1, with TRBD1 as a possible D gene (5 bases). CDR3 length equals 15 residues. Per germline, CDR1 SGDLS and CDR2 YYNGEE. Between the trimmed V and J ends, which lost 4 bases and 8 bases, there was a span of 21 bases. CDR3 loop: CASSSGGGSWPEAFF. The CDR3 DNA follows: TGTGCCAGCAGCTCCGGGGGTGGCTCTTGGCCAGAAGCTTTCTTT. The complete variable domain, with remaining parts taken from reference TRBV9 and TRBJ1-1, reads DSGVTQTPKHLITATGQRVTLRCSPRSGDLSVYWYQQSLDQGLQFLIQYYNGEERAKGNILERFSAQQFPDLHSELNLSSLELGDSALYFCASSSGGGSWPEAFFGQGTRLTVV.

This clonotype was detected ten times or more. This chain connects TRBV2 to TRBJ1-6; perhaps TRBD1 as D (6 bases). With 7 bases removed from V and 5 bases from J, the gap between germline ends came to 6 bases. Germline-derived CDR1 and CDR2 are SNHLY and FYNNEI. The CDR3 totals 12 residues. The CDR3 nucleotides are TGTGCCAGCAAGGGGGATAATTCACCCCTCCACTTT. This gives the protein CASKGDNSPLHF.

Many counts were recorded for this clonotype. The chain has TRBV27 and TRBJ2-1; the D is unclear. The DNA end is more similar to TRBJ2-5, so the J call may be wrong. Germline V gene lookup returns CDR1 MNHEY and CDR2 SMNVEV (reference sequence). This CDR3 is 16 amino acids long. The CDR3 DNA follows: TGTGCCAGCAGTTTCCAGTCCGGTGGTCTGGGTGAGACCCAGTACTTC. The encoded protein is CASSFQSGGLGETQYF.

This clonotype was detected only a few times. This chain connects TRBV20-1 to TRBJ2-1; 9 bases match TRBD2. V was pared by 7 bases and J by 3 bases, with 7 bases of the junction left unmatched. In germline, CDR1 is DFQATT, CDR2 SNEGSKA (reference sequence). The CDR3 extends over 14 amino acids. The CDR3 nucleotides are TGCAGTGTAGCGGGAGATTCCCTCTACAATGAGCAGTTCTTC. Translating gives CSVAGDSLYNEQFF.

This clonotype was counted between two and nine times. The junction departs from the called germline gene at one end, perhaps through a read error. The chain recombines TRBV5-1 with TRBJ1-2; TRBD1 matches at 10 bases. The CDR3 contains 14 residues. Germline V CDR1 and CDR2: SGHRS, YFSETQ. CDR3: CAGSLGQGGNGYTF. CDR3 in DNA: TGCGCCGGCAGCCTCGGACAGGGGGGAAATGGCTACACCTTC.

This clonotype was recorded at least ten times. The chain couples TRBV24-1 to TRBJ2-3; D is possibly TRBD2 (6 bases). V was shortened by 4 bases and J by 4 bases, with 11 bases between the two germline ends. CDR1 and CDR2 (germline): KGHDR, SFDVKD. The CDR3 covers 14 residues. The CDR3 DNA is TGTGCCACCAGTGAATCGGGAGCGGCAGATACGCAGTATTTT. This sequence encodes CATSESGAADTQYF.

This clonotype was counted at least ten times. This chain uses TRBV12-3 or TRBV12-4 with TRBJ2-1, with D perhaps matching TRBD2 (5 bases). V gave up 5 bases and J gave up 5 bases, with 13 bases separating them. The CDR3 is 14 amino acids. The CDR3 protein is CASSQRGRDNEQFF. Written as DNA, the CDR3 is TGTGCCAGCAGTCAACGAGGGCGGGACAATGAGCAGTTCTTC.

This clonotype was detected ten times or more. CDR3 DNA sequence: TGTGCCAGCAGTGAGAGTGAGCAGTTCTTC. Translated, it gives CASSESEQFF. This sequence joins TRBV2 and TRBJ2-1; D is ambiguous. V dropped 3 bases and J dropped 9 bases, with 3 bases sitting between them. Germline V lookup: CDR1 SNHLY, CDR2 FYNNEI. This CDR3 has 10 amino acids. The complete variable domain, with remaining parts taken from reference TRBV2 and TRBJ2-1, reads EPEVTQTPSHQVTQMGQEVILRCVPISNHLYFYWYRQILGQKVEFLVSFYNNEISEKSEIFDDQFSVERPDGSNFTLKIRSTKLEDSAMYFCASSESEQFFGPGTRLTVL.

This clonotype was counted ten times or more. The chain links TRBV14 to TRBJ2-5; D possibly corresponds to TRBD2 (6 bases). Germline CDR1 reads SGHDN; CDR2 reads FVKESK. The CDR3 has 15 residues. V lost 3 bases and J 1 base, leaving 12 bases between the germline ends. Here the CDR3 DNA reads TGTGCCAGCAGCCAGGCGGGACGGATCCAAGAGACCCAGTACTTC. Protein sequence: CASSQAGRIQETQYF.

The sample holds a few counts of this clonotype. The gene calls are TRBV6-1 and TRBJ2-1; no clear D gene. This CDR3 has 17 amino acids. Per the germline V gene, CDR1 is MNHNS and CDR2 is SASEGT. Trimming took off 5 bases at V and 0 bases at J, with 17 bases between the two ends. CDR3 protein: CASSRLTLASSYNEQFF. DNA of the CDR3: TGTGCCAGCAGTCGACTGACTCTCGCTAGCTCCTACAATGAGCAGTTCTTC.